This entry lists 31 T cell receptor beta chains sequenced from one sample in a study of CD8+ T cells in alopecia areata (dated by TCRdb to the late 2010s). Pooled mouse cutaneous lymph node cells were stained for CD4, CD8alpha, NKG2D, NKG2ACE and other markers, then sorted on a BD Influx. Libraries came from the immunoSEQ multiplex PCR assay. RNA was extracted from all samples and reverse transcribed into cDNA, which served as template for TCR sequencing. TCRdb carries this immuneACCESS record with in-frame sequences only. Its versions omit some clonotypes, under half of them owing to an unresolved V gene in the studies checked, with the rest unexplained. With around 290,000 clones recorded, this sample contains no clone counted only once. The ten largest make up less than 1.5% of the sample. Sequencing was performed on CD4+ T cells sorted from a lymph node. These receptors came from a C3H/HeJ mouse with alopecia areata. With respect to MHC, this strain carries the haplotype H2-k.

In this sample, this clone turned up many times. Gene names and germline match the mouse. The sequenced fragment ends 4 residues before the CDR3 boundary, so the rest is inferred from the germline J gene. The same CDR3 arises from other DNA sequences in this sample as well. V is TRBV13-1 and J is TRBJ2-1, with 9 positions matching TRBD2. After removal of 2 bases from V and 4 bases from J, the junction contained 1 base not matched to a gene. Germline V lookup: CDR1 NSHNY, CDR2 SYGAGN. The CDR3 is 14 residues long. The sequenced part of the CDR3 DNA is TGTGCCAGCAGTGAACTGGGGGGTTATGCT. This encodes CASSELGGYA. In full, the CDR3 is CASSELGGYAEQFF.

This clone has a handful of counts. Gene labels here are mouse ones. Partial CDR3 DNA: TGTGCCAGCAGCACCGGGACTGGGGATAACCAAGAC. This gives the protein CASSTGTGDNQD. The full-length CDR3 reads as CASSTGTGDNQDTQYF. The V and J genes are TRBV13-1 and TRBJ2-5; 10 nucleotides agree with TRBD2. Read data end 4 residues before the CDR3 end; the end is taken from the germline J gene. Per germline, CDR1 NSHNY and CDR2 SYGAGN. This CDR3 is built from 16 residues. The V gene end was trimmed by 5 bases and the J gene end by 0 bases; junction bases not matched to a gene: 6.

Comment on this clone: A much bigger clone sits one base away, suggesting this may be a read error. Mouse gene names and germline throughout. The read ends 3 residues shy of where the CDR3 ends; the end is completed using the germline J gene. The chain combines TRBV19 with TRBJ1-6, with D possibly matching TRBD1 (5 bases). TRBJ1-6 is labeled an ORF, and its function is uncertain. Germline V CDR1 and CDR2: FNHDT, SITEND (reference sequence). Deletions cut 2 bases from V and 0 bases from J, with 6 bases between. This CDR3 spans 15 amino acids. The sequenced part of the CDR3 DNA is TGTGCCAGCAGTATCAGGGTTTCCTATAATTCGCCC. This gives the protein CASSIRVSYNSP. The whole CDR3 reads CASSIRVSYNSPLYF.

Concerning this clone itself: Gene labels here are mouse ones. The missing CDR3 end, 3 residues past where the read stops, is filled in from the germline J gene. The V and J genes are TRBV13-2 and TRBJ1-6; no clear D gene. TRBJ1-6 is marked as an open reading frame, function uncertain. There are 13 residues in the CDR3. Germline CDR1 reads NNHNN; CDR2 reads SYGAGS (reference sequence). Trimming cost V 1 base and J 11 bases, with 10 bases left between them. CDR3 region: CASGDRDNPPLYF. CDR3 DNA, as far as it was read: TGTGCCAGCGGTGATCGTGACAATCCGCCC.

This clone occurred a few times. Mouse names are used for the genes. Other nucleotide sequences from this sample produce the same CDR3. CDR3 in amino acids: CASSLSGGAYEQYF. The sequenced CDR3 bases are TGTGCTAGCAGTTTATCCGGGGGGGCCTAT. The chain has TRBV29 and TRBJ2-7; TRBD2 aligns across 7 bases. The sequence runs out 4 residues before the end of the CDR3; the remainder is reconstructed from the germline J gene. Germline loops: CDR1 MSHET, CDR2 SYDVDS. V gave up 0 bases and J gave up 2 bases; unmatched junction bases: 1. The CDR3 consists of 14 residues. Filled out from reference TRBV29 and TRBJ2-7, the complete variable domain reads DMKVTQMPRYLIKRMGENVLLECGQDMSHETMYWYRQDPGLGLQLIYISYDVDSNSEGDIPKGYRVSRKKREHFSLILDSAKTNQTSVYFCASSLSGGAYEQYFGPGTRLTVL.

This clone was observed a few times. Gene names follow the mouse nomenclature. Read sequence stops 4 residues before the CDR3 end, and the germline J gene provides the missing end. V gene TRBV19 combines with J gene TRBJ1-2, with TRBD1 matching 8 bases. The CDR3 has 15 amino acids. Losses at the gene ends were 2 bases for V and 3 bases for J; bases not matched to a gene: 6. Germline-derived CDR1 and CDR2 are FNHDT and SITEND (reference sequence). The CDR3 is CASSIGQGADSDYTF. The part of the CDR3 DNA that was read is TGTGCCAGCAGTATTGGGCAGGGGGCAGACTCC. The whole variable domain, filled in from reference TRBV19 and TRBJ1-2, reads GGIITQTPKFLIGQEGQKLTLKCQQNFNHDTMYWYRQDSGKGLRLIYYSITENDLQKGDLSEGYDASREKKSSFSLTVTSAQKNEMAVFLCASSIGQGADSDYTFGSGTRLLVI.

In the case of this clone: The germline and genes are mouse ones. The read terminates 4 residues ahead of where the CDR3 ends, so the germline J gene completes it. V gene TRBV13-2 combines with J gene TRBJ2-7, with TRBD2 matching over 8 bases. The CDR3 is made up of 14 amino acids. Germline CDR1 and CDR2: NNHNN and SYGAGS (reference sequence). V was pared by 1 base and J by 3 bases, with 3 bases of the junction left unmatched. CDR3 DNA (partial): TGTGCCAGCGGTGATTACTGGGGGATCTAT. Residues: CASGDYWGIY. From start to end, the CDR3 is CASGDYWGIYEQYF.

This clone has at least ten counts. Genes here carry mouse names. The CDR3 end lies 4 residues beyond the end of the read and is filled in from the germline J gene. This rearrangement joins TRBV17 to TRBJ1-1; D call uncertain. CDR3 length equals 14 residues. Trimming stripped 7 bases from V and 0 bases from J, with 12 bases between. CDR1 and CDR2 (germline): MNHDT, YYDKIL. CDR3 bases read: TGTGCTAGCATAGGACTCTCTGCAAACACA. Translation: CASIGLSANT. The full CDR3 protein is CASIGLSANTEVFF.

With regard to this clone: This could be a read error, since a much larger clone is one nucleotide away. Gene names denote mouse genes. With the read ending 4 residues before the CDR3 end, the germline J gene is used to fill in that end. At the DNA level, this CDR3 is encoded by other sequences in the same sample as well. This sequence joins TRBV13-1 and TRBJ1-1; D possibly corresponds to TRBD1 (6 bases). V lost 2 bases and J lost 1, with 6 bases in between. This CDR3 region has 13 residues. Looked up from germline, CDR1 is NSHNY and CDR2 is SYGAGN. CDR3 in amino acids: CASSETGNTEVFF. The covered CDR3 bases are TGTGCCAGCAGTGAGACAGGGAACACA.

The table lists this clone with a few counts. Genes here carry mouse names. The read stops 4 residues short of the end of the CDR3; the missing end is completed from the germline J gene. The chain carries TRBV5 and TRBJ2-3; 10 bases match TRBD1. This CDR3 has 17 amino acids. Trimming removed 5 bases from V and 0 bases from J; junction bases left unmatched: 8. Germline V gene data show CDR1 as LGHNA and CDR2 as YNLKQL (reference sequence). The CDR3 reads CASSIRDRGASAETLYF. The covered CDR3 bases are TGTGCCAGCAGCATCCGGGACAGGGGAGCGAGTGCAGAA.

This clone appeared a few times. Gene names are mouse gene names. The read comes to an end 4 residues before the CDR3 does, leaving the germline J gene to fill in the end. The V gene is TRBV13-1, the J gene TRBJ2-1; maybe TRBD1 (5 bases). There are 13 residues in the CDR3. The germline V gene has CDR1 NSHNY and CDR2 SYGAGN. V lost 4 bases and J lost 3, with 8 bases in between. CDR3 residues: CASSRTTYAEQFF. CDR3 bases read: TGTGCCAGCAGTAGGACAACCTATGCT.

To note about this clone: Gene names refer to mouse genes. The read ends 4 residues shy of where the CDR3 ends; the end is completed using the germline J gene. The gene calls are TRBV19 and TRBJ1-1, with 9 bases matching TRBD1. The CDR3 has 14 amino acids. The V and J ends lost 6 bases and 0 bases, in that order; junction bases with no gene match: 3. Germline V lookup: CDR1 FNHDT, CDR2 SITEND (reference sequence). CDR3 bases read: TGTGCCAGCAAGACAGGGGGGTCAAACACA. As protein: CASKTGGSNT. The full CDR3 sequence reads CASKTGGSNTEVFF.

This clone occurred a few times. Mouse gene names and germline throughout. With the read ending 4 residues before the CDR3 end, the germline J gene is used to fill in that end. This same CDR3 is encoded by further DNA sequences in the sample. The chain combines TRBV5 with TRBJ2-7; 8 nucleotides line up with TRBD2. Germline trimming cut 1 base from V and 0 bases from J; bases unmatched to any gene: 2. CDR3 size: 15 residues. The germline CDR1 and CDR2 sequences are LGHNA and YNLKQL (reference sequence). The CDR3 DNA, read in part, is TGTGCCAGCAGCCAAGCACTGGGGGTCTCCTAT. Residues: CASSQALGVSY. The complete CDR3 protein is CASSQALGVSYEQYF.

On this clone itself: Mouse gene names apply. Incomplete CDR3 DNA: TGCACCTGCAGTGCACAACAGATTAGTGCAGAA. It yields the protein CTCSAQQISAE. The entire CDR3 protein is CTCSAQQISAETLYF. The chain links TRBV1 to TRBJ2-3; D is unresolved. The read terminates 4 residues before the CDR3 end, so the remaining end is supplied by the germline J gene. The germline CDR1 and CDR2 sequences are NSQYPW and LRSPGD (reference sequence). Trimming cost V 2 bases and J 0 bases, with 9 bases left between them. CDR3 size: 15 residues.

Only a few counts were recorded for this clone. Gene labels here are mouse ones. The read ends 4 residues shy of where the CDR3 ends; the end is completed using the germline J gene. This rearrangement joins TRBV14 to TRBJ2-1; TRBD1 agrees at 7 bases. Unmatched junction bases numbered 5, after V lost 5 bases and J lost 0 bases. This CDR3 has 15 residues. Germline values: CDR1 SGHDT, CDR2 FRDEAV. CDR3 DNA, as far as it was read: TGTGCCAGCAGCGCCCGGGACAGTAACTATGCT. It specifies CASSARDSNYA. The complete CDR3 sequence is CASSARDSNYAEQFF. The whole variable domain, remainder taken from reference TRBV14 and TRBJ2-1, is EAGVTQSPRYAVLQEGQAVSFWCDPISGHDTLYWYQQPRDQGPQLLVYFRDEAVIDNSQLPSDRFSAVRPKGTNSTLKIQSAKQGDTATYLCASSARDSNYAEQFFGPGTRLTVL.

This clone was counted a few times. Gene labels here are mouse ones. The read ends 4 residues shy of where the CDR3 ends; the end is completed using the germline J gene. The rearrangement links TRBV19 to TRBJ2-7, with TRBD1 matching over 7 bases. The CDR3 spans 14 residues. Germline CDR1 FNHDT, CDR2 SITEND (reference sequence). With 4 bases clipped from V and 3 bases from J, the junction kept 7 bases outside the gene matches. CDR3 bases read: TGTGCCAGCAGTCTCACCGGGACAGACTAT. Amino acid sequence: CASSLTGTDY. The entire CDR3 is CASSLTGTDYEQYF.

This clone has more than one count but fewer than ten. Gene and germline names: mouse. Read coverage stops 4 residues before the CDR3 terminus; the germline J gene supplies the remainder. The sample contains more than one DNA sequence encoding this CDR3. The chain combines TRBV13-1 with TRBJ2-4, with D possibly matching TRBD2 (5 bases). The CDR3 is 13 amino acids. Germline CDR1 reads NSHNY; CDR2 reads SYGAGN. The part of the CDR3 DNA that was read is TGTGCCAGCAGTGATCGTTGGGGAAAC. The encoded protein is CASSDRWGN. From start to end, the CDR3 is CASSDRWGNTLYF.

Details on this clone: Genes and germline come from the mouse. Different DNA sequences within this sample yield the same CDR3. The CDR3 region is CASSDSNQDTQYF. The CDR3 DNA, read in part, is TGTGCCAGCAGTGATTCAAATCAAGAC. The chain carries TRBV13-3 and TRBJ2-5; D not certain. Read coverage stops 4 residues before the CDR3 terminus; the germline J gene supplies the remainder. The CDR3 spans 13 residues. Germline V CDR1 and CDR2: NNHDY, SYVADS. Trimming cost V 1 base and J 3 bases, with 6 bases left between them.

This clone was seen a few times. These gene names are mouse names. The DNA ends 4 residues before the CDR3 does, and the rest of the CDR3 is filled in from the germline J gene. The V gene is TRBV1, the J gene TRBJ2-3, with 7 bases that match TRBD1. Per the germline V gene, CDR1 is NSQYPW and CDR2 is LRSPGD (reference sequence). Trimming at V came to 0 bases and at J to 3 bases, leaving 3 bases not matched to a gene. This CDR3 has 15 residues. This CDR3 is CTCSADKQGAETLYF. The sequenced part of the CDR3 DNA is TGCACCTGCAGTGCAGATAAACAGGGGGCAGAA.

This clone showed up just a few times. Gene names follow the mouse nomenclature. The read falls 3 residues short of the CDR3 end, and the missing part is taken from the germline J gene. Other DNA sequences in this sample translate to the same CDR3. The chain is built from TRBV19 and TRBJ1-6, with D unclear. TRBJ1-6 is an open reading frame, and its role is uncertain. V was trimmed by 2 bases and J by 7 bases, leaving 4 bases between them. CDR1 is FNHDT and CDR2 is SITEND in the germline V gene (reference sequence). The CDR3 covers 12 residues. CDR3 amino acids: CASSIQNSPLYF. CDR3 DNA (partial): TGTGCCAGCAGTATCCAGAATTCGCCC.

In its sample, this clone was seen a few times. Mouse names are used for the genes. The read finishes 3 residues shy of the CDR3 end, and the germline J gene is used to complete it. V gene TRBV5 combines with J gene TRBJ1-6; the D gene is possibly TRBD1 (5 bases). TRBJ1-6 is noted as an ORF with a role that remains uncertain. V was trimmed by 1 base and J by 11 bases, leaving 9 bases between them. The CDR3 extends over 13 amino acids. CDR1 and CDR2 from the germline V gene are LGHNA and YNLKQL (reference sequence). The CDR3 here is CASSQGGATPLYF. CDR3 bases read: TGTGCCAGCAGCCAAGGGGGCGCGACGCCC.

Comment on this clone: Any gene name here is a mouse gene name. The CDR3 end lies 4 residues beyond the end of the read and is filled in from the germline J gene. The gene calls are TRBV13-3 and TRBJ2-3, with 11 positions matching TRBD2. Germline V gene sequence: CDR1 NNHDY, CDR2 SYVADS. The length of the CDR3 is 16 residues. Germline trimming cut 1 base from V and 3 bases from J; bases unmatched to any gene: 4. The CDR3 DNA, read in part, is TGTGCCAGCAGTGATAGTACTGGGGGGGCAGCAGAA. Its translation is CASSDSTGGAAE. The entire CDR3 protein is CASSDSTGGAAETLYF.

Regarding this clone: Any gene name here is a mouse gene name. The read terminates 4 residues ahead of where the CDR3 ends, so the germline J gene completes it. J is TRBJ2-1 and V is TRBV19, with 12 nucleotides matching TRBD2. Per the germline V gene, CDR1 is FNHDT and CDR2 is SITEND (reference sequence). The V gene end was trimmed by 4 bases and the J gene end by 3 bases; junction bases not matched to a gene: 5. The CDR3 length is 16 residues. The CDR3 region is CASSLSDWGGYAEQFF. CDR3 DNA (partial): TGTGCCAGCAGTCTCTCGGACTGGGGGGGCTATGCT.

On this clone itself: The genes are named according to mouse. Read sequence stops 4 residues before the CDR3 end, and the germline J gene provides the missing end. V usage is TRBV31 and J usage is TRBJ2-2, with 8 bases that match TRBD2. Germline V gene sequence: CDR1 GKSSPN, CDR2 SITVG. V dropped 0 bases and J dropped 4; count of bases not matched to a gene: 4. This CDR3 has 15 residues. CDR3 residues: CAWSLGGQSTGQLYF. The sequenced part of the CDR3 DNA is TGTGCCTGGAGTCTGGGGGGGCAGAGCACCGGG.

A word on this clone: The gene names here belong to mouse. The read terminates 4 residues before the CDR3 end, so the remaining end is supplied by the germline J gene. The J gene is TRBJ2-5, the V gene TRBV1; 10 nucleotides agree with TRBD1. This CDR3 comprises 15 residues. Germline CDR1 reads NSQYPW; CDR2 reads LRSPGD (reference sequence). Trimming cost V 6 bases and J 2 bases; bases outside gene matches: 5. The part of the CDR3 DNA that was read is TGCACCTGCAGGCTCGGGGACAGGGGCCAAGAC. This codes for CTCRLGDRGQD. The complete CDR3 protein is CTCRLGDRGQDTQYF.

Points on this clone: The gene symbols are mouse symbols. Coverage ceases 4 residues before the CDR3 finishes, and the germline J gene fills in the end. The chain recombines TRBV13-1 with TRBJ2-7, with TRBD1 identical over 10 bases. CDR1 and CDR2 from the germline V gene are NSHNY and SYGAGN. The CDR3 covers 15 residues. This CDR3 reads CASSDVGTGVDEQYF. The sequenced CDR3 bases are TGTGCCAGCAGTGATGTGGGGACAGGGGTGGAT.

A few counts support this clone. Gene names refer to mouse genes. Coverage ceases 4 residues before the CDR3 finishes, and the germline J gene fills in the end. V and J are TRBV13-1 and TRBJ1-2; D is undetermined. In germline, CDR1 is NSHNY, CDR2 SYGAGN. Trimming removed 2 bases from V and 4 bases from J, with 3 bases in between. CDR3 length: 11 residues. The CDR3 is CASSEGSDYTF. Partial CDR3 DNA: TGTGCCAGCAGTGAAGGCTCC.

For this clone: Mouse gene names apply. The read stops 4 residues short of the end of the CDR3; the missing end is completed from the germline J gene. Other DNA sequences from this sample encode an identical CDR3 as well. The chain combines TRBV13-2 with TRBJ2-3; the match to TRBD2 covers 11 bases. Germline loops: CDR1 NNHNN, CDR2 SYGAGS (reference sequence). V gave up 5 bases and J gave up 0 bases; unmatched junction bases: 2. This CDR3 comprises 15 residues. CDR3 sequence reads: CASGGTGGSAETLYF. Incomplete CDR3 DNA: TGTGCCAGCGGAGGGACTGGGGGAAGTGCAGAA.

With regard to this clone: The gene names here belong to mouse. Read data end 4 residues before the CDR3 end; the end is taken from the germline J gene. J is TRBJ2-2 and V is TRBV17, with 8 bases identical to TRBD2. V dropped 5 bases and J dropped 0; count of bases not matched to a gene: 8. The germline CDR1 and CDR2 sequences are MNHDT and YYDKIL. This CDR3 is 17 amino acids long. The DNA read from the CDR3 is TGTGCTAGCAGTCCCTTTAGGGGGGGCGCAAACACCGGG. This codes for CASSPFRGGANTG. The whole CDR3 is CASSPFRGGANTGQLYF.

This clone was seen a few times. Gene names are the mouse ones. The read finishes 4 residues shy of the CDR3 end, and the germline J gene is used to complete it. The sample has other DNA sequences that encode this CDR3 too. V is TRBV13-1 and J is TRBJ2-7, with TRBD2 identical over 11 bases. The V gene's germline CDR1 is NSHNY and CDR2 SYGAGN. The ends lost 1 base at V and 3 bases at J; junction bases unmatched: 3. This CDR3 is 15 amino acids long. Partial CDR3 DNA: TGTGCCAGCAGTGATAAGGACTGGGGGGACTAT. Translation gives CASSDKDWGDY. From start to end, the CDR3 is CASSDKDWGDYEQYF.

This clone was seen only a few times. Genes and germline come from the mouse. The read falls 4 residues short of the CDR3 end, and the missing part is taken from the germline J gene. V gene TRBV13-1 combines with J gene TRBJ2-3; 9 bases align to TRBD1. CDR3 length: 16 amino acids. Germline V CDR1 and CDR2: NSHNY, SYGAGN. V was clipped by 3 bases and J by 3 bases; unmatched bases: 8. The sequenced CDR3 bases are TGTGCCAGCAGTGGTCGCGGGACAGGGATCGCAGAA. Translation gives CASSGRGTGIAE. The full CDR3 sequence reads CASSGRGTGIAETLYF.